This T cell receptor (beta chain) originates from a study of blood T cell repertoires in COVID-19. TCRdb's copy holds only in-frame clones and misses some; the assay was immunoSEQ multiplex PCR. Here the sample spans tens of thousands of clones, approximately 93% being singletons. This clone is a singleton in its sample. The specimen was peripheral blood. This receptor was identified in a male donor with active COVID-19.

Here the CDR3 reads CASSRSFALGRYTF. As DNA, the CDR3 is TGTGCCAGCAGCCGGAGTTTCGCCCTAGGCCGCTACACCTTC. The chain carries TRBV27 and TRBJ1-2; D remains unclear. This CDR3 is 14 amino acids long. V was trimmed by 6 bases and J by 9 bases, leaving 20 bases between them. Looked up from germline, CDR1 is MNHEY and CDR2 is SMNVEV (reference sequence).